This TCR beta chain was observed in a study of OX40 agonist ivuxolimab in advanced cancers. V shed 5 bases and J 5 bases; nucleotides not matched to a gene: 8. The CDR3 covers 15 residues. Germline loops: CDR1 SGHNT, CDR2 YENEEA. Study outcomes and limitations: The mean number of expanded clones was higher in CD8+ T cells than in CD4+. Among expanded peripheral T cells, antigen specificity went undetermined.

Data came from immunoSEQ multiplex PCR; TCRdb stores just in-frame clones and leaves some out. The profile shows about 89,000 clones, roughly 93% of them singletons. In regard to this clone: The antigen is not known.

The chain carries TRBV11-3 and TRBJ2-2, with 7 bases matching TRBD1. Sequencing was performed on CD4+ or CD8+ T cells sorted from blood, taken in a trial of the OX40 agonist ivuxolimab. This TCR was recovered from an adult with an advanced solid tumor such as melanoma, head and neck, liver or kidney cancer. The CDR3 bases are TGTGCCAGCAGCCAAAGGGCAGGGGGAACCGGGGAGCTGTTTTTT. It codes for CASSQRAGGTGELFF.